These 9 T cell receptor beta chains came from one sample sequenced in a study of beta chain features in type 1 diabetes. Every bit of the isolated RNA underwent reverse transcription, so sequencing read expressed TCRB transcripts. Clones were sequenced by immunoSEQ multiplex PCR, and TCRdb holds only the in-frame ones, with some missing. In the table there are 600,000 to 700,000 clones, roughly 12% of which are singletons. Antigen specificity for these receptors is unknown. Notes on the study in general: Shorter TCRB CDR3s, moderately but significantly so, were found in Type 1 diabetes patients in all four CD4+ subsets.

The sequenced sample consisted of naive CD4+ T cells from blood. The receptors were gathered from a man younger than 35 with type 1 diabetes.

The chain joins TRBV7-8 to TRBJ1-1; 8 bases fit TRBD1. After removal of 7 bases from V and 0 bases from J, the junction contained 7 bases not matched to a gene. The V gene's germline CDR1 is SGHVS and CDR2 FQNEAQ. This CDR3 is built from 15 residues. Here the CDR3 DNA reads TGTGCCAGCACCGCGGACAGGGTGTTGAACACTGAAGCTTTCTTT. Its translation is CASTADRVLNTEAFF.

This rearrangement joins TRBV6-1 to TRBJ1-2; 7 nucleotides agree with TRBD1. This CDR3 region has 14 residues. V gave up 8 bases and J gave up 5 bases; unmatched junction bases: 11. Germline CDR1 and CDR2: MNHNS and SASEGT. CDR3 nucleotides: TGTGCCAGCCGGTTCCCAGGGGGTGGTTATGGCTACACCTTC. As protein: CASRFPGGGYGYTF.

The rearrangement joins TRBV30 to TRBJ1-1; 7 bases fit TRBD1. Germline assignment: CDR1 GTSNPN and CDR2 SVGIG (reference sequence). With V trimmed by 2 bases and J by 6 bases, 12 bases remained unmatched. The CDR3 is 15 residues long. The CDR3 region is CAWSRLGQVLAEAFF. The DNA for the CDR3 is TGTGCCTGGAGTAGGCTAGGACAGGTTCTCGCTGAAGCTTTCTTT.

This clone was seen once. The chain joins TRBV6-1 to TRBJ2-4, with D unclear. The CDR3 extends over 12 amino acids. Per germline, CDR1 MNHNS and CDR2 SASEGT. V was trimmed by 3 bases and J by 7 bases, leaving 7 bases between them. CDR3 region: CASSDRVNIQYF. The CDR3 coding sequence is TGTGCCAGCAGTGACCGGGTGAACATTCAGTACTTC.

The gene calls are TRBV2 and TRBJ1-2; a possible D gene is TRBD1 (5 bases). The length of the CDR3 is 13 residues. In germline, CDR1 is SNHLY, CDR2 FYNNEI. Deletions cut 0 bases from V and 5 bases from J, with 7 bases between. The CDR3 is CASSEAEGYGYTF. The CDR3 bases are TGTGCCAGCAGTGAAGCGGAGGGGTATGGCTACACCTTC.

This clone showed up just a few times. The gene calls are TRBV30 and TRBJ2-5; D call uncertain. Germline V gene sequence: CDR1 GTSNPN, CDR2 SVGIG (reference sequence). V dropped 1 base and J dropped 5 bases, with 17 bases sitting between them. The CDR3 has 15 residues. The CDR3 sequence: CAWSDQRPWTETQYF. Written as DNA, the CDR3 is TGTGCCTGGAGTGACCAGCGACCTTGGACGGAGACCCAGTACTTC. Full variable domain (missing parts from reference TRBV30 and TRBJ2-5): SQTIHQWPATLVQPVGSPLSLECTVEGTSNPNLYWYRQAAGRGLQLLFYSVGIGQISSEVPQNLSASRPQDRQFILSSKKLLLSDSGFYLCAWSDQRPWTETQYFGPGTRLLVL.

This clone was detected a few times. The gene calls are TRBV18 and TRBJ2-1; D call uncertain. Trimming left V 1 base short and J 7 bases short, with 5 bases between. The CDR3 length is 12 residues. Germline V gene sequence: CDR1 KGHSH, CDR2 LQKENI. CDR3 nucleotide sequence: TGTGCCAGCTCACCACGGGAAAATGAGCAGTTCTTC. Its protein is CASSPRENEQFF.

The CDR3 protein is CASSPPGGGGARRGSGANVLTF. The DNA for the CDR3 is TGCGCCAGCAGTCCCCCCGGTGGAGGGGGCGCCCGGCGAGGCTCTGGGGCCAACGTCCTGACTTTC. The chain uses TRBV23-1 and TRBJ2-6, with D maybe TRBD1 (7 bases). TRBV23-1 is an open reading frame, and its role is uncertain. The CDR3 is 22 residues long. The germline V and J ends were trimmed by 4 bases and 0 bases, with 28 bases remaining between them.

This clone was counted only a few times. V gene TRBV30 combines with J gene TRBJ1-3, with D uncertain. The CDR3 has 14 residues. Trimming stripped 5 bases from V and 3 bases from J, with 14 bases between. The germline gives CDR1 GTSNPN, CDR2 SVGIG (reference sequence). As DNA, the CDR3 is TGTGCCTGGGGTCCCGGGGTTTTTGGAAACACCATATATTTT. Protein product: CAWGPGVFGNTIYF.